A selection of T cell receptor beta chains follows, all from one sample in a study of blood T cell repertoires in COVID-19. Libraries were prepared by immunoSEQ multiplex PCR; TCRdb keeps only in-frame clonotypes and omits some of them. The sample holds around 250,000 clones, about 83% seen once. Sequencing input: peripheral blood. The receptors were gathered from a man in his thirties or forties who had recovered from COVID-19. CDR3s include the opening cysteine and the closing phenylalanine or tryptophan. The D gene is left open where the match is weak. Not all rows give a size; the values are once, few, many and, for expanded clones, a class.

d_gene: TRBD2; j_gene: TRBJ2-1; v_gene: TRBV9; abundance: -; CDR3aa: CASSPRLAGGYNEQFF; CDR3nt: TGTGCCAGCAGCCCAAGACTAGCGGGGGGATACAATGAGCAGTTCTTC
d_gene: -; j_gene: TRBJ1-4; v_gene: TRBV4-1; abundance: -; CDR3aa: CASSPTWSGGSGEKLFF; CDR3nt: TGCGCCAGCAGCCCAACTTGGTCGGGGGGTAGTGGTGAAAAACTGTTTTTT
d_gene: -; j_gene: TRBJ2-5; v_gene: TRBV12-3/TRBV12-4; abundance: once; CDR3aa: CASSFRELETQYF; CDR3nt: TGTGCCAGCAGTTTTCGAGAGCTGGAGACCCAGTACTTC
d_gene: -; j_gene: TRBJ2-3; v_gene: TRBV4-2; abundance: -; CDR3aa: CASSPDLRTDTQYF; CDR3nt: TGTGCCAGCAGCCCTGACTTACGCACAGATACGCAGTATTTT
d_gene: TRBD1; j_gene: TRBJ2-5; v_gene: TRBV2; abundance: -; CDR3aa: CASSSDREETQYF; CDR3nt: TGTGCCAGCAGTAGCGACAGGGAAGAGACCCAGTACTTC
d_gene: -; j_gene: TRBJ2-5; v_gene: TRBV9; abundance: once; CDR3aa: CASSVESGLRGTQETQYF; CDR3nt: TGTGCCAGCAGCGTAGAGTCTGGATTGCGGGGAACCCAAGAGACCCAGTACTTC
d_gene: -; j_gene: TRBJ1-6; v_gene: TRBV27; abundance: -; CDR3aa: CASSFTQVWSSPLHF; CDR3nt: TGTGCCAGCAGTTTCACACAGGTCTGGAGTTCACCCCTCCACTTT
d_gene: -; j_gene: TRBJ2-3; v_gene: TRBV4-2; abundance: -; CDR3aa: CASSHSQNRAGHTDTQYF; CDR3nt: TGTGCCAGCAGCCACAGCCAAAACCGAGCGGGACACACAGATACGCAGTATTTT
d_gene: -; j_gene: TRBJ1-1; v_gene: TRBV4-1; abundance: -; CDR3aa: CASSQLRLRNTEAFF; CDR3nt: TGCGCCAGCAGCCAGCTAAGACTGAGGAACACTGAAGCTTTCTTT
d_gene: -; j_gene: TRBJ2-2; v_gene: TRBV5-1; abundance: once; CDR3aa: CASTQQNPNTGELFF; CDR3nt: TGCGCCAGCACCCAACAGAATCCAAACACCGGGGAGCTGTTTTTT
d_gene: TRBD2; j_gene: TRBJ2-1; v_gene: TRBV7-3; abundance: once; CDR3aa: CASSSPGMRGVGEQFF; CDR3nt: TGTGCCAGCAGCTCCCCGGGGATGCGGGGGGTTGGTGAGCAGTTCTTC
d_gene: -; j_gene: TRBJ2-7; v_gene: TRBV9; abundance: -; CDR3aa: CASSPREWGYEQYF; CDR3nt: TGTGCCAGCAGCCCGAGGGAGTGGGGCTACGAGCAGTACTTC
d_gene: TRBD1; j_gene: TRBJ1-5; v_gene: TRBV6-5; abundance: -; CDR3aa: CASRRTGSSNQPQHF; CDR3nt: TGTGCCAGCAGGCGGACAGGGAGTAGCAATCAGCCCCAGCATTTT
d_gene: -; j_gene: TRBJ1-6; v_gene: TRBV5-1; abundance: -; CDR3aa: CASSRSENSPLHF; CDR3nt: TGCGCCAGCAGTCGTAGTGAAAATTCACCCCTCCACTTT
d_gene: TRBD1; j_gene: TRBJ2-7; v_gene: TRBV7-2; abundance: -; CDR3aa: CASSLDRGFSYEQYF; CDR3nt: TGTGCCAGCAGCTTAGACAGGGGGTTCTCCTACGAGCAGTACTTC
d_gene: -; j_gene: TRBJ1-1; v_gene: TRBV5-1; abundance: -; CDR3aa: CASSGGHLNTEAFF; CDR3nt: TGCGCCAGCAGCGGAGGGCACTTGAACACTGAAGCTTTCTTT
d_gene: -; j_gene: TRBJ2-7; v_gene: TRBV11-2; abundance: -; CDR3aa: CASSLTYEQYF; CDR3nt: TGTGCCAGCAGCTTGACATACGAGCAGTACTTC
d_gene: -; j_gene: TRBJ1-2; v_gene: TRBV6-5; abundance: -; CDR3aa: CASSNYGNYGYTF; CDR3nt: TGTGCCAGCAGCAACTACGGAAACTATGGCTACACCTTC
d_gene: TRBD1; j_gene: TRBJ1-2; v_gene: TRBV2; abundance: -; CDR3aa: CASSVPGQRKYGYTF; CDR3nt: TGTGCCAGCAGCGTCCCGGGACAGAGAAAATATGGCTACACCTTC
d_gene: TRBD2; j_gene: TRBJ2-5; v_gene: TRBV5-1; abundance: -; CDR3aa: CASSLGSTSLGETQYF; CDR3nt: TGCGCCAGCAGCCTGGGATCGACTAGCTTGGGAGAGACCCAGTACTTC
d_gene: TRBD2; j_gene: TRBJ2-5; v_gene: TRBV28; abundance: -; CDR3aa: CASSLRGTRETQYF; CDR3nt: TGTGCCAGCAGTCTGCGGGGGACCCGAGAGACCCAGTACTTC
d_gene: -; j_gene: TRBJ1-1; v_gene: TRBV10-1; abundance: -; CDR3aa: CASRCTGAEAFF; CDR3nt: TGCGCCAGCAGGTGCACGGGGGCTGAAGCTTTCTTT
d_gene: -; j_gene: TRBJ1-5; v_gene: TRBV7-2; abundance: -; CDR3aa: CASSFKPNGPQHF; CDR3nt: TGTGCCAGCAGCTTCAAGCCTAATGGGCCCCAGCATTTT
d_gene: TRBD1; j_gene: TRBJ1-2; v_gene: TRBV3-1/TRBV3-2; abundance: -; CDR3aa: CASSPTQRTGESGYTF; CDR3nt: TGTGCCAGCAGCCCAACCCAACGGACAGGCGAATCTGGCTACACCTTC
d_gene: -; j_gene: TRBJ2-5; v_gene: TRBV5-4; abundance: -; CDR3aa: CASRAVGGETQYF; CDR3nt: TGTGCCAGCAGGGCCGTTGGGGGGGAGACCCAGTACTTC
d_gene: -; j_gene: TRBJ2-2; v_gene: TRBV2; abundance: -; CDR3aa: CASSGTLAELFF; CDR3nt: TGTGCCAGCAGTGGGACTCTCGCGGAGCTGTTTTTT
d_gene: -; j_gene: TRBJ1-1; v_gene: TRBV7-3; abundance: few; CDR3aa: CASSPAGGTEAFF; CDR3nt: TGTGCCAGCAGCCCCGCCGGTGGCACTGAAGCTTTCTTT
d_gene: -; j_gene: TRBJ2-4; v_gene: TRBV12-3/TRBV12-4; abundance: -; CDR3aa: CASSSVAKNIQYF; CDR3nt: TGTGCCAGCAGTTCAGTAGCCAAAAACATTCAGTACTTC
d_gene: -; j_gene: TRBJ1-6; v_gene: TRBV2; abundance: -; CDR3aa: CASTDSLSSYNSPLHF; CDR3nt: TGTGCCAGCACTGACTCCCTGAGCTCCTATAATTCACCCCTCCACTTT
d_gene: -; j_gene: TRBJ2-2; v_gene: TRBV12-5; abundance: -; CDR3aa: CASGRTRGGVNTGELFF; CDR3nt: TGTGCTAGTGGTCGTACTAGGGGCGGGGTGAACACCGGGGAGCTGTTTTTT
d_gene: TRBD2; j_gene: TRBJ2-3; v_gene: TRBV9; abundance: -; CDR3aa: CASSTGTSGSTDTQYF; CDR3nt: TGTGCCAGCAGCACCGGGACTAGCGGGTCGACAGATACGCAGTATTTT
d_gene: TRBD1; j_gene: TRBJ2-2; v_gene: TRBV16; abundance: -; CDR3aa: CASSRRDRGHSGELFF; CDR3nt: TGTGCCAGCAGTCGCCGGGACAGGGGGCATTCCGGGGAGCTGTTTTTT
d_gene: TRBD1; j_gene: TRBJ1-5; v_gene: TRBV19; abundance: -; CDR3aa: CASRPDRGVQPQHF; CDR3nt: TGTGCCAGTAGGCCTGACAGGGGTGTGCAGCCCCAGCATTTT
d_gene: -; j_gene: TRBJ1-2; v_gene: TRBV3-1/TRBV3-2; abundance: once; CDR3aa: CASSRSAGGIYGYTF; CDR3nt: TGTGCCAGCAGCCGTTCCGCGGGGGGCATATATGGCTACACCTTC
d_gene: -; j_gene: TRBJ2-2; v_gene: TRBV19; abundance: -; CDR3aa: CASSILGGGELFF; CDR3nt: TGTGCCAGTAGTATCTTAGGGGGCGGGGAGCTGTTTTTT
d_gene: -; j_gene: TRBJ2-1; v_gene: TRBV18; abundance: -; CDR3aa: CASSPSSKSNEQFF; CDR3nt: TGTGCCAGCTCACCATCTTCTAAGTCGAATGAGCAGTTCTTC
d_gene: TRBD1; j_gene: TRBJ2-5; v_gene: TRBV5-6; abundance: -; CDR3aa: CASSDREPQKETQYF; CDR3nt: TGTGCCAGCAGCGACAGGGAGCCCCAGAAAGAGACCCAGTACTTC
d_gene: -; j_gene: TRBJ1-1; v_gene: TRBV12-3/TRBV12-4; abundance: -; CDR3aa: CASSLGQIPSGFF; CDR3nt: TGTGCCAGCAGTTTAGGACAGATCCCAAGTGGGTTCTTT
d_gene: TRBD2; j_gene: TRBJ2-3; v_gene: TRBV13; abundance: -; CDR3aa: CASRRTSGGAADTQYF; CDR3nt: TGTGCCAGCCGCCGTACTAGCGGGGGGGCAGCAGATACGCAGTATTTT
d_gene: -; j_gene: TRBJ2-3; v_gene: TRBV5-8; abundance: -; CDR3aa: CASRRLPGVDTQYF; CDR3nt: TGTGCCAGCAGGCGACTACCAGGGGTGGATACGCAGTATTTT
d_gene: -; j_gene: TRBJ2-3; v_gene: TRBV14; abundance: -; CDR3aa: CASSQVHFTDTQYF; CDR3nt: TGTGCCAGCAGCCAAGTCCACTTCACAGATACGCAGTATTTT
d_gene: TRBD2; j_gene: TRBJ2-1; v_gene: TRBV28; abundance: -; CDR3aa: CASSVAGGIYNEQFF; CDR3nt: TGTGCCAGCAGTGTAGCGGGGGGTATCTACAATGAGCAGTTCTTC
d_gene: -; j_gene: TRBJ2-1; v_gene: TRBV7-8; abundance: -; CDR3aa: CASSLVPGEDNEQFF; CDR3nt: TGTGCCAGCAGCTTAGTCCCGGGGGAGGACAATGAGCAGTTCTTC